This T cell receptor beta chain originates from a study of CD8+ T cells in alopecia areata. The CDR3 has 16 residues. Germline V gene data show CDR1 as SGHTA and CDR2 as FQGNSA. Losses at the gene ends were 1 base for V and 4 bases for J; bases not matched to a gene: 0. Stated treatment: oral pan-JAK inhibitor, 5-10 mg twice daily. Extracted RNA was reverse transcribed, and the resulting cDNA served as sequencing template. This table comes from immunoSEQ multiplex PCR, and its TCRdb copy is limited to in-frame clones, with some not included. The table shows about 210,000 clones, with 64% occurring only once.

The chain recombines TRBV7-2 with TRBJ2-3, with 15 bases identical to TRBD2. The specimen was CD4+ T cells sorted from blood, collected at week 4, from a patient treated with tofacitinib. This TCR was recovered from a human donor with alopecia areata. The CDR3 here is CASSLGTSGGADTQYF. In DNA form, the CDR3 reads TGTGCCAGCAGCTTAGGGACTAGCGGGGGGGCAGATACGCAGTATTTT.